The 9 T cell receptor beta chains below all came from one sample that was sequenced in a study of early T cells in non-severe SARS-CoV-2 infection. Using its own MiXCR run on the 5' RACE reads, TCRdb lists one record per CDR3 protein. The table has 75,000 to 90,000 distinct CDR3 sequences, about 6.5% seen once. Sample: whole blood. All receptors come from an adult who was a healthcare worker with PCR-confirmed SARS-CoV-2 infection or an uninfected control (not recorded which).

This chain links TRBV6-1 with TRBJ1-5, with D tentatively TRBD1 (6 bases). Deletions cut 8 bases from V and 4 bases from J, with 15 bases between. The CDR3 totals 14 residues. Germline lookup yields CDR1 MNHNS and CDR2 SASEGT. CDR3 sequence (DNA): TGTGCCAGCGGCTCTCGAACAGGGAATCAGCCCCAGCATTTT. Translation: CASGSRTGNQPQHF.

This clonotype was observed at least ten times. This chain joins TRBV12-3 or TRBV12-4 and TRBJ2-2; D possibly corresponds to TRBD1 (6 bases). Trimming stripped 7 bases from V and 4 bases from J, with 22 bases between. This CDR3 region has 17 residues. The CDR3 DNA reads TGTGCCAGCACCGATGGACAGCCTGTTCTTATCACCGGGGAGCTGTTTTTT. Translating gives CASTDGQPVLITGELFF.

V gene TRBV4-2 combines with J gene TRBJ2-1; 9 bases fit TRBD2. The CDR3 totals 17 residues. V lost 1 base, J lost 9 bases, and 13 bases stayed unmatched. Per the germline V gene, CDR1 is LGHNA and CDR2 is YNFKEQ. The CDR3 DNA reads as TGTGCCAGCAGCCAAGTTCAGGCGGGAGGGGGATGGGGTGAGCAGTTCTTC. Its translation is CASSQVQAGGGWGEQFF.

The V and J genes are TRBV29-1 and TRBJ2-3; possibly TRBD1 or TRBD2 for D (5 bases each). The CDR3 extends over 13 amino acids. Looked up from germline, CDR1 is SQVTM and CDR2 is ANQGSEA. V lost 4 bases and J lost 8, with 16 bases in between. CDR3 region: CSVVSGGEGTQYF. The CDR3 coding sequence is TGCAGCGTTGTGTCTGGGGGAGAGGGTACGCAGTATTTT.

This clonotype was recorded many times. The chain couples TRBV29-1 to TRBJ2-1, with no clear D. The germline V gene encodes CDR1 SQVTM and CDR2 ANQGSEA. The CDR3 runs 13 residues. With 7 bases removed from V and 3 bases from J, the gap between germline ends came to 13 bases. The CDR3 nucleotides are TGCAGCGGGAACCGCGGTGGCTACAATGAGCAGTTCTTC. Translation gives CSGNRGGYNEQFF.

This clonotype was seen ten or more times. V usage is TRBV3-1 and J usage is TRBJ2-1; D remains ambiguous. The CDR3 contains 16 residues. Germline V gene lookup returns CDR1 LGHDT and CDR2 YNNKEL (reference sequence). V dropped 0 bases and J dropped 2 bases, with 11 bases sitting between them. The CDR3 reads CASSQDWGETYNEQFF. CDR3 DNA sequence: TGTGCCAGCAGCCAAGATTGGGGTGAGACCTACAATGAGCAGTTCTTC.

This chain uses TRBV7-9 with TRBJ1-2; TRBD1 matches at 8 bases. Per germline, CDR1 SEHNR and CDR2 FQNEAQ (reference sequence). The V segment lost 1 base and the J segment 6 bases; nucleotides outside the gene matches: 7. The CDR3 is made up of 15 amino acids. The CDR3 nucleotides read TGTGCCAGCAGCTTAGTTTCAGGGGGCGCAAATGGCTACACCTTC. Encoded protein: CASSLVSGGANGYTF. Full variable domain (outside the CDR3, taken from reference TRBV7-9 and TRBJ1-2): DTGVSQNPRHKITKRGQNVTFRCDPISEHNRLYWYRQTLGQGPEFLTYFQNEAQLEKSRLLSDRFSAERPKGSFSTLEIQRTEQGDSAMYLCASSLVSGGANGYTFGSGTRLTVV.

In this sample, this clonotype turned up many times. The rearrangement links TRBV4-3 to TRBJ2-2, with D hard to call. The germline V and J ends were trimmed by 1 base and 5 bases, with 8 bases remaining between them. Germline V gene data show CDR1 as LGHNA and CDR2 as YSLEER. The CDR3 has 14 amino acids. The CDR3: CASSQVRVTGELFF. CDR3 DNA: TGCGCCAGCAGCCAAGTACGCGTAACCGGGGAGCTGTTTTTT.

V is TRBV11-3 and J is TRBJ2-1; D unresolved. Trimming removed 5 bases at V and 7 bases at J, with 9 bases between. The CDR3 length is 12 residues. In germline, CDR1 is SGHNT, CDR2 YENEEA. The CDR3 reads CASSLMGNEQFF. CDR3 DNA: TGTGCCAGCAGCCTAATGGGAAATGAGCAGTTCTTC. The variable domain in full, with the rest retrieved from reference TRBV11-3 and TRBJ2-1, is EAGVVQSPRYKIIEKKQPVAFWCNPISGHNTLYWYLQNLGQGPELLIRYENEEAVDDSQLPKDRFSAERLKGVDSTLKIQPAELGDSAVYLCASSLMGNEQFFGPGTRLTVL.